These 13 T cell receptor beta chains share one sample of origin, sequenced in a study of shared clonotypes between healthy human individuals. The assay was immunoSEQ multiplex PCR, and TCRdb's table has in-frame clones only and misses some. The sample consists of about 1.1 million clones, 60% to 85% of them appearing once. The sequencing input was memory CD4+ T cells from PBMCs. Subset denoted: CD45RA-negative fraction. The receptors were gathered from a man younger than 35 in good health. Some clones in this sample may be carry-over from other donors' samples.

This clone was observed a handful of times. The chain is built from TRBV5-1 and TRBJ2-1, with 8 positions matching TRBD2. The CDR3 is 15 amino acids. Trimming removed 5 bases from V and 3 bases from J; junction bases left unmatched: 7. CDR1 is SGHRS, CDR2 YFSETQ, per germline. CDR3 amino acids: CASSRTGTSYNEQFF. The CDR3 coding sequence is TGCGCCAGCAGTCGGACCGGGACTAGCTACAATGAGCAGTTCTTC.

The rearrangement uses TRBV6-1 and TRBJ1-2, with a weak D call TRBD1 (5 bases). CDR3 length equals 14 residues. V gave up 4 bases and J gave up 8 bases, with 17 bases separating them. Per germline, CDR1 MNHNS and CDR2 SASEGT. CDR3 nucleotide sequence: TGTGCCAGCAGTGTTCAGGGCCGGGCAGGGGGCTACACCTTC. Residues: CASSVQGRAGGYTF.

This clone was picked up one time. An end of the junction differs from the germline gene, which may be a read error. The V gene is TRBV7-6, the J gene TRBJ1-2; D is perhaps TRBD1 (6 bases). Germline V lookup: CDR1 SGHVS, CDR2 FNYEAQ. The CDR3 extends over 14 amino acids. This chain's CDR3 is CASSLGGPNYGYTF. CDR3 sequence (DNA): TGTGCCAGCAGTTTAGGGGGTCCTAACTATGGCTACACCTTC.

CDR3 coding DNA: TGTGCCAGCAGCGTATCCTTCCAGCGCTCTGGGGCCAACGTCCTGACTTTC. Its translation: CASSVSFQRSGANVLTF. The rearrangement joins TRBV9 to TRBJ2-6; D gene ambiguous. The CDR3 length is 17 residues. CDR1 and CDR2 (germline): SGDLS, YYNGEE. Deletions cut 1 base from V and 0 bases from J, with 11 bases between.

This clone was counted between two and nine times. A much larger clone is a single base away; this may be a read error. At the DNA level, this CDR3 is encoded by other sequences in the same sample as well. The chain employs TRBV28 and TRBJ1-2; no reliable D call. The V end lost 4 bases, the J end lost 2 bases, and 5 bases lay between the germline ends. The CDR3 is made up of 12 amino acids. From germline, CDR1 is MDHEN and CDR2 SYDVKM. CDR3: CASSSGNYGYTF. The CDR3 DNA follows: TGTGCCAGCAGTTCGGGGAACTATGGCTACACCTTC.

CDR3 residues: CASSLVGGGEQFF. As DNA, the CDR3 is TGTGCCAGCAGCTTAGTTGGGGGAGGTGAGCAGTTCTTC. The genes are TRBV5-4 and TRBJ2-1, with a possible D match to TRBD2 (6 bases). Trimming pared 2 bases from V and 9 bases from J, leaving 12 bases between. CDR3 length: 13 amino acids. Germline V lookup: CDR1 SGHNT, CDR2 YYREEE (reference sequence).

The chain employs TRBV29-1 and TRBJ1-1; D gene unclear. CDR3 length: 15 residues. CDR1 SQVTM and CDR2 ANQGSEA come from the germline V gene. The germline V and J ends were trimmed by 7 bases and 2 bases, with 20 bases remaining between them. The DNA of the CDR3 is TGCAGCGCCCGGGAACAACAAAGTCTAAACACTGAAGCTTTCTTT. Amino acids: CSAREQQSLNTEAFF. The whole variable domain, filled in from reference TRBV29-1 and TRBJ1-1, reads SAVISQKPSRDICQRGTSLTIQCQVDSQVTMMFWYRQQPGQSLTLIATANQGSEATYESGFVIDKFPISRPNLTFSTLTVSNMSPEDSSIYLCSAREQQSLNTEAFFGQGTRLTVV.

V and J are TRBV29-1 and TRBJ1-6, with TRBD1 as a possible D gene (6 bases). Germline V CDR1 and CDR2: SQVTM, ANQGSEA. The CDR3 is 13 residues long. V lost 4 bases, J lost 9 bases, and 13 bases lay in between. Here the CDR3 reads CSVGDRFGSPLHF. For the CDR3, the DNA is TGCAGCGTTGGAGACAGGTTCGGTTCACCCCTCCACTTT.

This chain joins TRBV9 and TRBJ2-1; possibly TRBD2 for D (5 bases). Germline V gives CDR1 SGDLS, CDR2 YYNGEE. The CDR3 contains 14 residues. The V end was cut by 3 bases, the J end by 10 bases, with 17 bases between. The CDR3 here is CASSANNEGREQFF. CDR3 nucleotides: TGTGCCAGCAGCGCTAACAACGAGGGTCGAGAGCAGTTCTTC.

The chain couples TRBV6-1 to TRBJ2-7; TRBD2 aligns across 11 bases. CDR1 and CDR2 from the germline V gene are MNHNS and SASEGT. Trimming at V came to 6 bases and at J to 3 bases, leaving 7 bases not matched to a gene. The CDR3 covers 15 residues. CDR3 sequence: CASRVTSGISYEQYF. The CDR3, as DNA: TGTGCCAGCAGAGTGACTAGCGGGATCAGCTACGAGCAGTACTTC.

The V call is TRBV14, the J call TRBJ2-5; D remains unclear. V lost 3 bases and J 7 bases, leaving 6 bases between the germline ends. The V gene's germline CDR1 is SGHDN and CDR2 FVKESK. This CDR3 comprises 11 residues. CDR3 nucleotide sequence: TGTGCCAGCAGCCAGATGGGGACCCAGTACTTC. Encoded protein: CASSQMGTQYF.

The chain couples TRBV5-5 to TRBJ1-4, with 7 bases fitting TRBD1. This CDR3 spans 15 amino acids. CDR1 and CDR2 (germline): SGHKS, YYEKEE (reference sequence). After removal of 0 bases from V and 8 bases from J, the junction contained 7 bases not matched to a gene. The CDR3 loop reads CASSLGGGKREKLFF. CDR3 in DNA: TGTGCCAGCAGCTTGGGAGGGGGCAAGAGAGAAAAACTGTTTTTT.

A word on this clone: This specimen includes other DNA sequences encoding the same CDR3. The chain carries TRBV7-3 and TRBJ2-3; weak D call: TRBD2 (6 bases). Germline lookup yields CDR1 SGHTA and CDR2 FQGTGA. The CDR3 length is 15 residues. The V and J ends lost 2 bases and 0 bases respectively, with 9 bases between them. This CDR3 reads CASSLAGSSTDTQYF. The CDR3 nucleotides are TGTGCCAGCAGCTTAGCGGGGAGCAGCACAGATACGCAGTATTTT.